Listed here are 17 T cell receptor beta chains from one sample, sequenced in a study of T cell responses to AZD1222 COVID-19 vaccine. Here immunoSEQ multiplex PCR was the method, and the copy in TCRdb shows in-frame clones only, minus some. The table has under 150,000 clones, roughly 90% seen once. The sample was peripheral blood, taken on day 0 of AZD1222 vaccination. The receptors shown here come from an adult in good health.

This clone has just one count. This chain joins TRBV7-6 and TRBJ2-7; 8 nucleotides align to TRBD2. Trimming cost V 5 bases and J 3 bases; bases outside gene matches: 6. CDR3 length: 14 residues. Germline V gene lookup returns CDR1 SGHVS and CDR2 FNYEAQ. The CDR3 sequence: CASSPTSGVYEQYF. Written as DNA, the CDR3 is TGTGCCAGCAGCCCTACTAGCGGAGTCTACGAGCAGTACTTC.

This rearrangement joins TRBV11-3 to TRBJ2-5, with 14 bases fitting TRBD2. CDR3 length: 16 amino acids. Germline V lookup: CDR1 SGHNT, CDR2 YENEEA. J lost 5 bases, V lost 5 bases, and 7 bases had no gene match. The CDR3 coding sequence is TGTGCCAGCAGCCCCGGGACTAGCGGGAGCTGGGAGACCCAGTACTTC. This encodes CASSPGTSGSWETQYF.

The chain carries TRBV5-4 and TRBJ2-3; 10 bases fit TRBD2. J lost 5 bases, V lost 0 bases, and 3 bases had no gene match. This CDR3 spans 15 amino acids. Per the germline V gene, CDR1 is SGHNT and CDR2 is YYREEE (reference sequence). The CDR3 here is CASSLGLAGGDTQYF. For the CDR3, the DNA is TGTGCCAGCAGCTTGGGATTAGCGGGGGGAGATACGCAGTATTTT.

This chain joins TRBV6-1 and TRBJ1-1; D is possibly TRBD1 (5 bases). The CDR3 sequence is 13 residues long. V was shortened by 1 base and J by 6 bases, with 9 bases between the two germline ends. Germline V gene lookup returns CDR1 MNHNS and CDR2 SASEGT. CDR3 in amino acids: CASSEVGESEAFF. For the CDR3, the DNA is TGTGCCAGCAGTGAAGTGGGGGAATCTGAAGCTTTCTTT.

This chain joins TRBV5-1 and TRBJ2-7, with a weak D call TRBD2 (6 bases). Germline V gives CDR1 SGHRS, CDR2 YFSETQ. V gave up 0 bases and J gave up 6 bases, with 16 bases separating them. The CDR3 length is 15 residues. The CDR3 DNA reads as TGCGCCAGCAGCTTGGACGGGAGTCCTATATCCGAGCAGTACTTC. This gives the protein CASSLDGSPISEQYF.

The chain is built from TRBV5-6 and TRBJ2-1, with D possibly being TRBD2 (6 bases). The germline V and J ends were trimmed by 5 bases and 9 bases, with 18 bases remaining between them. The CDR3 runs to 14 residues. The germline gives CDR1 SGHDT, CDR2 YYEEEE. The CDR3 DNA reads TGTGCCAGCAGTGGTCTAGCGCAAGGGCGTGAGCAGTTCTTC. This gives the protein CASSGLAQGREQFF. The whole variable domain, filled in from reference TRBV5-6 and TRBJ2-1, reads DAGVTQSPTHLIKTRGQQVTLRCSPKSGHDTVSWYQQALGQGPQFIFQYYEEEERQRGNFPDRFSGHQFPNYSSELNVNALLLGDSALYLCASSGLAQGREQFFGPGTRLTVL.

This chain connects TRBV5-1 to TRBJ2-5, with D hard to call. The V gene's germline CDR1 is SGHRS and CDR2 YFSETQ. The CDR3 is made up of 14 amino acids. V was shortened by 2 bases and J by 1 base, with 9 bases between the two germline ends. CDR3 sequence reads: CASSLGLGQETQYF. The CDR3 DNA is TGCGCCAGCAGCTTAGGTCTAGGCCAAGAGACCCAGTACTTC.

J is TRBJ1-1 and V is TRBV10-3; 11 bases match TRBD1. Per germline, CDR1 ENHRY and CDR2 SYGVKD. With 6 bases clipped from V and 6 bases from J, the junction kept 6 bases outside the gene matches. This CDR3 has 14 residues. The CDR3 sequence is CAIRGQGVGAEAFF. DNA for the CDR3: TGTGCCATCAGGGGACAGGGGGTAGGCGCTGAAGCTTTCTTT.

The CDR3 region has the DNA TGCAGTGCTAGTCGGACAGCGAACTATGGCTACACCTTC. Protein sequence: CSASRTANYGYTF. The chain employs TRBV20-1 and TRBJ1-2; TRBD1 is a possible D gene (6 bases). Germline V CDR1 and CDR2: DFQATT, SNEGSKA (reference sequence). This CDR3 is 13 amino acids long. V was pared by 3 bases and J by 2 bases, with 10 bases between.

As DNA, the CDR3 is TGCGCCAGCAGCCAACGGACTAGCGGGTATTACAATGAGCAGTTCTTC. Translating it yields CASSQRTSGYYNEQFF. The gene calls are TRBV4-3 and TRBJ2-1, with 11 positions matching TRBD2. The CDR3 totals 16 residues. CDR1 and CDR2 from the germline V gene are LGHNA and YSLEER. The V and J ends lost 2 bases and 4 bases, in that order; junction bases with no gene match: 4.

This CDR3 is CAWSNNYGYTF. CDR3 DNA: TGTGCCTGGAGTAACAACTATGGCTACACCTTC. The rearrangement uses TRBV30 and TRBJ1-2; no reliable D call. This CDR3 has 11 amino acids. The V end was cut by 2 bases, the J end by 2 bases, with 3 bases between. CDR1 is GTSNPN and CDR2 is SVGIG in the germline V gene (reference sequence).

This chain joins TRBV12-3 or TRBV12-4 and TRBJ1-6; D is unresolved. The V end was cut by 5 bases, the J end by 4 bases, with 3 bases between. This CDR3 has 12 residues. CDR3 DNA sequence: TGTGCCAGCAGTCCATATAATTCACCCCTCCACTTT. Protein sequence: CASSPYNSPLHF.

The chain employs TRBV29-1 and TRBJ1-4; a weak D match, TRBD1 (6 bases). The CDR3 extends over 16 amino acids. Per germline, CDR1 SQVTM and CDR2 ANQGSEA. V dropped 4 bases and J dropped 8 bases, with 23 bases sitting between them. The CDR3 here is CSVGSWGAADSEKLFF. The CDR3, as DNA: TGCAGCGTTGGATCGTGGGGGGCGGCGGATTCAGAAAAACTGTTTTTT. Looking up the rest from reference TRBV29-1 and TRBJ1-4 gives the full variable domain: SAVISQKPSRDICQRGTSLTIQCQVDSQVTMMFWYRQQPGQSLTLIATANQGSEATYESGFVIDKFPISRPNLTFSTLTVSNMSPEDSSIYLCSVGSWGAADSEKLFFGSGTQLSVL.

The V call is TRBV7-2, the J call TRBJ1-5; D possibly corresponds to TRBD1 (5 bases). Trimming stripped 2 bases from V and 2 bases from J, with 7 bases between. The V gene's germline CDR1 is SGHTA and CDR2 FQGNSA. CDR3 size: 14 residues. Here the CDR3 reads CASSLLGGNQPQHF. In DNA form, the CDR3 reads TGTGCCAGCAGCTTACTAGGGGGCAATCAGCCCCAGCATTTT.

The chain couples TRBV9 to TRBJ1-2, with 9 bases fitting TRBD1. V shed 3 bases and J 8 bases; nucleotides not matched to a gene: 11. The CDR3 loop spans 15 amino acids. Germline V gene lookup returns CDR1 SGDLS and CDR2 YYNGEE. For the CDR3, the DNA is TGTGCCAGCAGCGGGGGCGGACAGGGGTTCGGCGGCTACACCTTC. Translated: CASSGGGQGFGGYTF.

This clone has only a few counts. V gene TRBV30 combines with J gene TRBJ1-2; D call uncertain. The CDR3 length is 15 residues. The germline V gene encodes CDR1 GTSNPN and CDR2 SVGIG (reference sequence). V was shortened by 0 bases and J by 6 bases, with 17 bases between the two germline ends. The CDR3 DNA follows: TGTGCCTGGAGTGTCTTCGTGGCAATGGAGGATGGCTACACCTTC. This codes for CAWSVFVAMEDGYTF.

This sequence joins TRBV2 and TRBJ1-2; D unresolved. The CDR3 is 13 residues long. Trimming took off 4 bases at V and 2 bases at J, with 8 bases between the two ends. Germline loops: CDR1 SNHLY, CDR2 FYNNEI. The CDR3 coding sequence is TGTGCCAGCAGTGGAGCGGAGAACTATGGCTACACCTTC. This encodes CASSGAENYGYTF.